There are a few counts of the clone carrying this T cell receptor beta chain. Its antigen is not known. These data are taken from a study of radiation and T cells in renal cell carcinoma. General observations from the study: From baseline, blood top tumor clonotypes peaked at 2 weeks post-radiation.

The V segment lost 7 bases and the J segment 0 bases; nucleotides outside the gene matches: 2. CDR3 length: 13 amino acids. From germline, CDR1 is LNHDA and CDR2 SQIVND (reference sequence). Clones were sequenced by immunoSEQ multiplex PCR, and TCRdb holds only the in-frame ones, with some missing. Of 60,000 to 75,000 clones listed, about 74% are singletons. Time point specified: blood 4 weeks post-SBRT, at nephrectomy. Treatment specified: 15 Gy SBRT to primary tumor, nephrectomy 4 weeks later. The tumor was a clear cell renal cell carcinoma. This specimen consisted of blood, obtained from a patient whose treatment included radiotherapy and nephrectomy. This TCR came from a man in his sixties with renal cell carcinoma. The chain uses TRBV19 and TRBJ2-7, with TRBD2 matching over 8 bases. CDR3 DNA sequence: TGTGCCAGTAATAGCGGGAACTCCTACGAGCAGTACTTC. As protein: CASNSGNSYEQYF.